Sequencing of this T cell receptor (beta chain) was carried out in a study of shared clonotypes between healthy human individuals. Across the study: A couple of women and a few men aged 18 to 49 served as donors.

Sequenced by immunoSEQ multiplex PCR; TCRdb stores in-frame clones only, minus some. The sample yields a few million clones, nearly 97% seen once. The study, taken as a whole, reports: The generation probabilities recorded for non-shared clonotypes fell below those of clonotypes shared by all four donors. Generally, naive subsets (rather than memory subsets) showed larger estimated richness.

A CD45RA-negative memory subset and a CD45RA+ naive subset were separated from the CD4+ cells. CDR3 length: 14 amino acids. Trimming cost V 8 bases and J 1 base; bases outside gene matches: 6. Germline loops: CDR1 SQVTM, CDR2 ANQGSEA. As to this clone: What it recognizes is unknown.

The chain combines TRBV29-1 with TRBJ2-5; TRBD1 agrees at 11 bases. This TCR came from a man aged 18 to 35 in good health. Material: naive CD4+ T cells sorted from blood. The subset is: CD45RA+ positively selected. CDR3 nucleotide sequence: TGCAGCACCGGGACAGGGGGGTTCCAAGAGACCCAGTACTTC. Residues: CSTGTGGFQETQYF.